Below are 21 T cell receptor beta chains sequenced from a single sample in a study of control samples from healthy donors and cancer patients. Assay used: immunoSEQ multiplex PCR; TCRdb lists only in-frame clones, some missing. The sample contains 70,000 or so clones, about 80% of which appear only once. Sequences were obtained from blood. The receptors derive from a man aged 50-59 years in good health.

This chain uses TRBV9 with TRBJ2-3; D may correspond to TRBD1 or TRBD2 (6 bases each). CDR3 size: 15 residues. The germline V gene encodes CDR1 SGDLS and CDR2 YYNGEE. Trimming took off 4 bases at V and 0 bases at J, with 12 bases between the two ends. This CDR3 is CASSLGGLSTDTQYF. In nucleotides, the CDR3 is TGTGCCAGCAGCCTAGGGGGGTTAAGCACAGATACGCAGTATTTT.

This clone was picked up a small number of times. The chain joins TRBV7-2 to TRBJ1-1; possible D gene TRBD1, 5 bases. The CDR3 sequence is 14 residues long. CDR1 SGHTA and CDR2 FQGNSA come from the germline V gene. Trimming removed 3 bases from V and 4 bases from J, with 12 bases in between. The DNA for the CDR3 is TGTGCCAGCAGCTTTATTGGGGGAGGCACTGAAGCTTTCTTT. Translating gives CASSFIGGGTEAFF.

CDR3 sequence (DNA): TGTGCCAGCAGCCTAGGGGCGGGTGGGCAGGGTGATAATTCACCCCTCCACTTT. It codes for CASSLGAGGQGDNSPLHF. V and J are TRBV5-4 and TRBJ1-6, with a weak D call TRBD1 (5 bases). The ends were cut back, 4 bases at V and 5 bases at J, with 22 bases in the middle. This CDR3 spans 18 amino acids. The germline CDR1 and CDR2 sequences are SGHNT and YYREEE (reference sequence).

The chain links TRBV19 to TRBJ1-5; D is undetermined. This CDR3 comprises 14 residues. V was trimmed by 2 bases and J by 4 bases, leaving 9 bases between them. Germline CDR1 reads LNHDA; CDR2 reads SQIVND (reference sequence). The CDR3 here is CASSIPQPNQPQHF. In DNA, the CDR3 is TGTGCCAGTAGTATACCACAGCCTAATCAGCCCCAGCATTTT.

The genes are TRBV12-5 and TRBJ2-5, with a tentative D call TRBD1 (6 bases). The length of the CDR3 is 14 residues. V lost 1 base, J lost 1 base, and 7 bases lay in between. Germline values: CDR1 LGHNT, CDR2 FRNRAP. The DNA for the CDR3 is TGTGCTAGTGGTTTGGACAGGGTCCAAGAGACCCAGTACTTC. Its translation: CASGLDRVQETQYF. Complete variable domain (other parts from reference TRBV12-5 and TRBJ2-5): DARVTQTPRHKVTEMGQEVTMRCQPILGHNTVFWYRQTMMQGLELLAYFRNRAPLDDSGMPKDRFSAEMPDATLATLKIQPSEPRDSAVYFCASGLDRVQETQYFGPGTRLLVL.

This clone was detected only once. The V and J genes are TRBV9 and TRBJ2-3; possible D gene TRBD2, 6 bases. Per the germline V gene, CDR1 is SGDLS and CDR2 is YYNGEE. The V end lost 0 bases, the J end lost 0 bases, and 20 bases lay between the germline ends. This CDR3 spans 19 amino acids. The CDR3 bases are TGTGCCAGCAGCGTAGGGGAAGGTCGGGGCGGGACTAGCACAGATACGCAGTATTTT. Amino acid sequence: CASSVGEGRGGTSTDTQYF. Complete variable domain (other parts from reference TRBV9 and TRBJ2-3): DSGVTQTPKHLITATGQRVTLRCSPRSGDLSVYWYQQSLDQGLQFLIQYYNGEERAKGNILERFSAQQFPDLHSELNLSSLELGDSALYFCASSVGEGRGGTSTDTQYFGPGTRLTVL.

The chain combines TRBV27 with TRBJ2-2, with D tentatively TRBD2 (6 bases). This CDR3 contains 14 residues. The germline V and J ends were trimmed by 4 bases and 5 bases, with 11 bases remaining between them. Germline loops: CDR1 MNHEY, CDR2 SMNVEV (reference sequence). CDR3 amino acids: CASSSLAPTGELFF. CDR3 bases: TGTGCCAGCAGTTCTCTAGCGCCGACCGGGGAGCTGTTTTTT.

The V call is TRBV10-1, the J call TRBJ2-7, with D perhaps TRBD1 or TRBD2 (5 bases each). The CDR3 spans 15 residues. Trimming stripped 3 bases from V and 2 bases from J, with 14 bases between. Germline V lookup: CDR1 WNHNN, CDR2 SYGVQD (reference sequence). CDR3 bases: TGCGCCAGCAGTGACGGGGCCGGGATCCCCTACGAGCAGTACTTC. This gives the protein CASSDGAGIPYEQYF.

V and J are TRBV7-3 and TRBJ2-5; 7 nucleotides align to TRBD1. Trimming took 6 bases from V and 5 from J; bases not matched to a gene: 6. The CDR3 is made up of 13 amino acids. Germline V gene sequence: CDR1 SGHTA, CDR2 FQGTGA. In DNA form, the CDR3 reads TGTGCCAGCAGTTTCGGACAGGAGGAGACCCAGTACTTC. Its protein product is CASSFGQEETQYF.

The chain recombines TRBV10-3 with TRBJ1-5, with 7 positions matching TRBD1. The germline V gene has CDR1 ENHRY and CDR2 SYGVKD. J gave up 0 bases and V 6 bases, and 5 bases lay outside the gene matches. The CDR3 runs 15 residues. CDR3 protein: CAIRLTGDSNQPQHF. CDR3 sequence (DNA): TGTGCCATCAGACTTACAGGGGATAGCAATCAGCCCCAGCATTTT.

This clone was detected a few times. The chain has TRBV5-1 and TRBJ1-2; D gene unclear. Germline CDR1 reads SGHRS; CDR2 reads YFSETQ. Trimming shortened V by 0 bases and J by 0 bases, and 6 bases separated the two germline ends. The CDR3 covers 14 residues. The CDR3 DNA reads as TGCGCCAGCAGCTTGGTTGGGTCTAACTATGGCTACACCTTC. Its protein is CASSLVGSNYGYTF. Full variable domain (outside the CDR3, taken from reference TRBV5-1 and TRBJ1-2): KAGVTQTPRYLIKTRGQQVTLSCSPISGHRSVSWYQQTPGQGLQFLFEYFSETQRNKGNFPGRFSGRQFSNSRSEMNVSTLELGDSALYLCASSLVGSNYGYTFGSGTRLTVV.

The chain is built from TRBV19 and TRBJ2-1, with TRBD2 matching over 8 bases. V dropped 3 bases and J dropped 1; count of bases not matched to a gene: 17. Germline CDR1 and CDR2: LNHDA and SQIVND (reference sequence). This CDR3 has 20 amino acids. The CDR3 DNA reads TGTGCCAGTAGTATCCTCCGGACTAGCTCCTTAAAGGAGTCCTACAATGAGCAGTTCTTC. It encodes CASSILRTSSLKESYNEQFF.

This clone was detected once. The rearrangement links TRBV9 to TRBJ2-5, with TRBD1 identical over 7 bases. The CDR3 consists of 14 residues. Germline lookup yields CDR1 SGDLS and CDR2 YYNGEE. V shed 4 bases and J 5 bases; nucleotides not matched to a gene: 8. For the CDR3, the DNA is TGTGCCAGCAGCTCCGGACAGGTCGTGGAGACCCAGTACTTC. Protein sequence: CASSSGQVVETQYF. The full variable domain, with the rest looked up from reference TRBV9 and TRBJ2-5, is DSGVTQTPKHLITATGQRVTLRCSPRSGDLSVYWYQQSLDQGLQFLIQYYNGEERAKGNILERFSAQQFPDLHSELNLSSLELGDSALYFCASSSGQVVETQYFGPGTRLLVL.

V and J are TRBV11-3 and TRBJ2-6, with 10 bases matching TRBD2. The CDR3 contains 18 residues. The germline gives CDR1 SGHNT, CDR2 YENEEA. V shed 0 bases and J 1 base; nucleotides not matched to a gene: 3. CDR3 bases: TGTGCCAGCAGCTTAGACAGCGGGAGGGTTTCTGGGGCCAACGTCCTGACTTTC. Its protein is CASSLDSGRVSGANVLTF.

J is TRBJ1-1 and V is TRBV3-1 (or the pseudogene TRBV3-2), with D possibly being TRBD1 (5 bases). V dropped 6 bases and J dropped 2 bases, with 16 bases sitting between them. The length of the CDR3 is 15 residues. Germline CDR1 is LGHDT and CDR2 is YNNKEL (reference sequence). The CDR3 sequence is CASRMRGGLNTEAFF. The CDR3, as DNA: TGTGCCAGCAGGATGAGGGGAGGTCTAAACACTGAAGCTTTCTTT.

V and J are TRBV5-4 and TRBJ2-1, with D perhaps TRBD1 or TRBD2 (5 bases each). The ends were cut back, 3 bases at V and 7 bases at J, with 17 bases in the middle. The germline CDR1 and CDR2 sequences are SGHNT and YYREEE (reference sequence). The CDR3 contains 15 residues. The CDR3 DNA is TGTGCCAGCAGCTCCCCACGGGACCCGGGAAATGAGCAGTTCTTC. It translates to CASSSPRDPGNEQFF. The full variable domain, in which reference TRBV5-4 and TRBJ2-1 provide the parts outside the CDR3, is ETGVTQSPTHLIKTRGQQVTLRCSSQSGHNTVSWYQQALGQGPQFIFQYYREEENGRGNFPPRFSGLQFPNYSSELNVNALELDDSALYLCASSSPRDPGNEQFFGPGTRLTVL.

The rearrangement joins TRBV30 to TRBJ2-7; D perhaps matches TRBD2 (6 bases). CDR1 GTSNPN and CDR2 SVGIG come from the germline V gene (reference sequence). V was shortened by 2 bases and J by 0 bases, with 8 bases between the two germline ends. This CDR3 is 13 amino acids long. The CDR3 sequence: CAWSIGSSYEQYF. Here the CDR3 DNA reads TGTGCCTGGAGTATCGGGAGCTCCTACGAGCAGTACTTC.

The chain recombines TRBV7-2 with TRBJ2-1; 9 bases match TRBD1. After removal of 7 bases from V and 4 bases from J, the junction contained 14 bases not matched to a gene. This CDR3 spans 17 amino acids. Germline V gene data show CDR1 as SGHTA and CDR2 as FQGNSA. This chain's CDR3 is CASTTFSGTGKYNEQFF. CDR3 coding DNA: TGTGCCAGCACCACCTTTTCAGGGACAGGGAAATACAATGAGCAGTTCTTC.

This clone showed up just a few times. Compared with germline, one end of the junction differs, possibly owing to a read error. This rearrangement joins TRBV6-5 to TRBJ2-7; 13 positions match TRBD2. CDR1 is MNHEY and CDR2 is SVGAGI in the germline V gene. This CDR3 has 16 residues. The DNA of the CDR3 is TGTGCCAGCAGATACCGACTAGCGGGAGGCTCCCACGAGCAGTACTTC. Protein: CASRYRLAGGSHEQYF.

V usage is TRBV7-2 and J usage is TRBJ1-2; weak D call: TRBD1 (5 bases). Trimming shortened V by 1 base and J by 6 bases, and 12 bases separated the two germline ends. CDR1 is SGHTA, CDR2 FQGNSA, per germline. This CDR3 has 14 amino acids. The CDR3 coding sequence is TGTGCCAGCAGCTTAGGCTCAGGGTATGATGGCTACACCTTC. Protein sequence: CASSLGSGYDGYTF.

This chain uses TRBV19 with TRBJ2-5; TRBD1 might be the D (6 bases). This CDR3 has 14 residues. Trimming took off 6 bases at V and 5 bases at J, with 16 bases between the two ends. Germline CDR1 LNHDA, CDR2 SQIVND (reference sequence). The CDR3 protein is CASRRTDASETQYF. The CDR3 DNA follows: TGTGCCAGTAGAAGGACAGATGCGTCCGAGACCCAGTACTTC. The entire variable domain, with the rest obtained from reference TRBV19 and TRBJ2-5, is as follows: DGGITQSPKYLFRKEGQNVTLSCEQNLNHDAMYWYRQDPGQGLRLIYYSQIVNDFQKGDIAEGYSVSREKKESFPLTVTSAQKNPTAFYLCASRRTDASETQYFGPGTRLLVL.